The entry that follows covers one TCR beta chain sequence. Its antigen is unidentified. Germline-derived CDR1 and CDR2 are MNHEY and SVGAGI. Trimming stripped 6 bases from V and 3 bases from J, with 14 bases between. This CDR3 comprises 15 residues. This entry is derived from a study of lymphopenia after photon versus proton radiotherapy. The study, taken as a whole, reports: Larger post-nadir TCR diversity loss correlated inversely with survival in deceased patients. After the lymphocyte nadir, photon-treated repertoires showed oligoclonal expansion, especially of CD8+ Temra cells.

Libraries were prepared by immunoSEQ multiplex PCR; TCRdb keeps only in-frame clonotypes and omits some of them. The table includes approximately 160,000 clones, approximately 91% detected once. The chain is built from TRBV6-5 and TRBJ1-4, with D hard to call. Source: peripheral blood, taken from a patient treated with photon-based radiotherapy. The clonotype comes from a man aged 50 or older with gastric cancer. CDR3 amino acids: CASSSRPTPNEKLFF. DNA of the CDR3: TGTGCCAGCAGCTCCCGCCCAACCCCTAATGAAAAACTGTTTTTT.